This T cell receptor (beta chain) is from a study of blood T cell repertoires in COVID-19. Study at large: COVID-19 samples from acute and convalescent phases originated in the United States, Italy and Spain. The analysed material was cDNA or gDNA that came from T cells, B-cell-depleted T cells, or PBMCs.

Seattle patient enrollment occurred during active infection, with longitudinal follow-up thereafter. V lost 3 bases to trimming and J lost 1 base; unmatched junction nucleotides: 1. The CDR3 covers 14 residues. The germline gives CDR1 MNHEY, CDR2 SVGAGI. Source study methods: Amplification of reference gene primers was used by the study to estimate nucleated cell counts. Method: immunoSEQ multiplex PCR; TCRdb's copy keeps in-frame clones and lacks some. V and J calls and clone size come straight from that table; D and trimming were deduced from the DNA. The sample lists roughly 300,000 clones, 80% to 95% occurring once.

The genes are TRBV6-5 and TRBJ1-1, with 8 bases lining up with TRBD1. The sample comprised peripheral blood. The sequence was obtained from a woman in her twenties or thirties with COVID-19, enrolled during active disease. This CDR3 is CASSYGTGNTEAFF. CDR3 nucleotides: TGTGCCAGCAGTTATGGGACAGGGAACACTGAAGCTTTCTTT.